These 32 T cell receptor beta chains share one sample of origin, sequenced in a study of blood T cell repertoires in COVID-19 (dated by TCRdb to about 2020). Libraries were built with the immunoSEQ multiplex PCR assay. This is the immuneACCESS table as TCRdb keeps it, with only in-frame sequences that have V and J called. A part of the clones is gone; compared with another copy, unresolved V genes explain less than half, and the rest is unexplained. The sample table lists approximately 90,000 clones, 79% of them with a count of one. Over 9% of the sample is held by the ten biggest clonotypes. The sequencing input was peripheral blood. These receptors all come from a man in his 70s with acute or convalescent COVID-19.

The genes are TRBV6-5 and TRBJ2-7, with TRBD2 matching 9 bases. CDR1 and CDR2 (germline): MNHEY, SVGAGI. The CDR3 consists of 15 residues. V was pared by 5 bases and J by 6 bases, with 11 bases of the junction left unmatched. The CDR3 sequence is CASSTLGVAGAEQYF. For the CDR3, the DNA is TGTGCCAGCAGTACCCTTGGGGTAGCGGGGGCCGAGCAGTACTTC.

This sequence joins TRBV7-9 and TRBJ1-6; 8 bases are shared with TRBD1. Trimming cost V 5 bases and J 14 bases; bases outside gene matches: 8. This CDR3 is built from 13 residues. Germline-derived CDR1 and CDR2 are SEHNR and FQNEAQ (reference sequence). The CDR3 DNA is TGTGCCAGCAGCGCAGACAGGGGAAGGGCCCTCCACTTT. Translating gives CASSADRGRALHF. The full variable domain, completed using reference TRBV7-9 and TRBJ1-6, is DTGVSQNPRHKITKRGQNVTFRCDPISEHNRLYWYRQTLGQGPEFLTYFQNEAQLEKSRLLSDRFSAERPKGSFSTLEIQRTEQGDSAMYLCASSADRGRALHFGNGTRLTVT.

The chain recombines TRBV5-5 with TRBJ2-1; D is undetermined. Looked up from germline, CDR1 is SGHKS and CDR2 is YYEKEE (reference sequence). V lost 0 bases, J lost 8 bases, and 9 bases lay in between. The CDR3 contains 13 residues. This CDR3 is CASSLGQMDEQFF. The CDR3 DNA follows: TGTGCCAGCAGCTTGGGGCAGATGGATGAGCAGTTCTTC.

The chain uses TRBV4-1 and TRBJ2-5; tentative D call: TRBD2 (6 bases). The CDR3 has 14 residues. V lost 2 bases to trimming and J lost 7 bases, with 14 bases between them. Germline loops: CDR1 MGHRA, CDR2 YSYEKL. The DNA for the CDR3 is TGCGCCAGCAGCCAAAAAACTAGCTTGGGGACCCAGTACTTC. This gives the protein CASSQKTSLGTQYF.

The chain uses TRBV5-4 and TRBJ2-3; maybe TRBD1 (5 bases). V was shortened by 10 bases and J by 5 bases, with 17 bases between the two germline ends. This CDR3 is 13 amino acids long. CDR1 SGHNT and CDR2 YYREEE come from the germline V gene (reference sequence). DNA for the CDR3: TGTGCCCCAGCTAGAAGGGGCGAAGATACGCAGTATTTT. It is translated as CAPARRGEDTQYF.

V is TRBV2 and J is TRBJ1-1; 10 nucleotides line up with TRBD1. The CDR3 is 13 residues long. V was clipped by 5 bases and J by 7 bases; unmatched bases: 4. Germline-derived CDR1 and CDR2 are SNHLY and FYNNEI. CDR3 sequence (DNA): TGTGCCAGCAGTACGGGACAGGGGCTTGAAGCTTTCTTT. This sequence encodes CASSTGQGLEAFF.

V and J are TRBV12-3 or TRBV12-4 and TRBJ1-4; 7 bases line up with TRBD1. This CDR3 region has 13 residues. V gave up 6 bases and J gave up 11 bases; unmatched junction bases: 9. CDR3 sequence: CASSQGQEDKLFF. DNA for the CDR3: TGTGCCAGCAGCCAAGGACAGGAAGACAAACTGTTTTTT.

V gene TRBV5-6 combines with J gene TRBJ2-3; 9 bases fit TRBD2. This CDR3 is 16 amino acids long. V was pared by 4 bases and J by 3 bases, with 9 bases of the junction left unmatched. Germline V gene data show CDR1 as SGHDT and CDR2 as YYEEEE. This CDR3 is CASSLEAGGETDTQYF. CDR3 sequence (DNA): TGTGCCAGCAGCCTGGAAGCGGGGGGTGAAACAGATACGCAGTATTTT.

The chain couples TRBV7-9 to TRBJ1-6; possibly TRBD1 for D (6 bases). The CDR3 is 15 amino acids. Per the germline V gene, CDR1 is SEHNR and CDR2 is FQNEAQ (reference sequence). The V end lost 4 bases, the J end lost 6 bases, and 13 bases lay between the germline ends. This chain's CDR3 is CASSWDGTSNSPLHF. For the CDR3, the DNA is TGTGCCAGCAGCTGGGACGGGACAAGTAATTCACCCCTCCACTTT.

The chain joins TRBV5-1 to TRBJ2-5; D is perhaps TRBD1 (7 bases). V shed 6 bases and J shed 7 bases, with 19 bases lying between them. The CDR3 contains 14 residues. The V gene's germline CDR1 is SGHRS and CDR2 YFSETQ. In DNA form, the CDR3 reads TGCGCCAGCAATCCGAACCGACAGGGAGGGACCCAGTACTTC. It specifies CASNPNRQGGTQYF.

This chain links TRBV15 with TRBJ2-7, with D tentatively TRBD2 (7 bases). The CDR3 contains 15 residues. Per germline, CDR1 LNHNV and CDR2 YYDKDF (reference sequence). The germline V and J ends were trimmed by 1 base and 2 bases, with 12 bases remaining between them. The CDR3 loop is CATSRARGAAYEQYF. The DNA for the CDR3 is TGTGCCACCAGCAGAGCTCGGGGGGCCGCCTACGAGCAGTACTTC. The entire variable domain, with the rest obtained from reference TRBV15 and TRBJ2-7, is as follows: DAMVIQNPRYQVTQFGKPVTLSCSQTLNHNVMYWYQQKSSQAPKLLFHYYDKDFNNEADTPDNFQSRRPNTSFCFLDIRSPGLGDTAMYLCATSRARGAAYEQYFGPGTRLTVT.

This chain connects TRBV11-1 to TRBJ2-2, with D possibly being TRBD1 (5 bases). The germline gives CDR1 SGHAT, CDR2 FQDESV (reference sequence). The CDR3 covers 13 residues. Trimming pared 5 bases from V and 5 bases from J, leaving 9 bases between. CDR3 DNA sequence: TGTGCCAGCAGCGCCAGGGAAACCGGGGAGCTGTTTTTT. Translation: CASSARETGELFF.

V is TRBV9 and J is TRBJ1-2; a weak D match, TRBD1 (6 bases). Trimming pared 3 bases from V and 4 bases from J, leaving 7 bases between. CDR1 and CDR2 (germline): SGDLS, YYNGEE. The CDR3 runs to 12 residues. The CDR3 region has the DNA TGTGCCAGCAGCGAGGACAGCTATGGCTACACCTTC. Protein sequence: CASSEDSYGYTF.

V gene TRBV4-1 combines with J gene TRBJ1-1, with TRBD1 as a possible D gene (5 bases). The CDR3 contains 15 residues. The germline V gene encodes CDR1 MGHRA and CDR2 YSYEKL. With 1 base removed from V and 0 bases from J, the gap between germline ends came to 9 bases. The CDR3 bases are TGCGCCAGCAGCCAAGCGGCAGGGATGAACACTGAAGCTTTCTTT. It encodes CASSQAAGMNTEAFF.

The chain is built from TRBV12-3 or TRBV12-4 and TRBJ1-2; 7 positions agree with TRBD1. With V trimmed by 5 bases and J by 7 bases, 7 bases remained unmatched. The CDR3 covers 13 residues. CDR3 nucleotide sequence: TGTGCCAGCAGTGGAGGACAGGATATTGGCTACACCTTC. It specifies CASSGGQDIGYTF.

V gene TRBV10-2 combines with J gene TRBJ1-6, with 8 bases that match TRBD1. Germline values: CDR1 WSHSY, CDR2 SAAADI. The V gene end was trimmed by 6 bases and the J gene end by 9 bases; junction bases not matched to a gene: 7. The CDR3 is made up of 14 amino acids. The CDR3 nucleotides read TGCGCCAGCAGGGGGGACAGGATTCGTTCACCCCTCCACTTT. Translation gives CASRGDRIRSPLHF.

This sequence joins TRBV6-5 and TRBJ1-1, with 11 bases aligning to TRBD1. Germline-derived CDR1 and CDR2 are MNHEY and SVGAGI. This CDR3 is built from 15 residues. Trimming at V came to 4 bases and at J to 3 bases, leaving 4 bases not matched to a gene. As DNA, the CDR3 is TGTGCCAGCAGTTCGGACAGGGGGCGGGACACTGAAGCTTTCTTT. Translation gives CASSSDRGRDTEAFF.

This clone was seen a handful of times. This chain links TRBV13 with TRBJ2-2, with TRBD2 identical over 12 bases. CDR1 PRHDT and CDR2 FYEKMQ come from the germline V gene (reference sequence). Losses at the gene ends were 5 bases for V and 2 bases for J; bases not matched to a gene: 6. The CDR3 runs to 17 residues. The CDR3 reads CASSLGLAGGNTGELFF. CDR3 coding DNA: TGTGCCAGCAGCCTGGGACTAGCGGGCGGTAACACCGGGGAGCTGTTTTTT.

This chain uses TRBV6-5 with TRBJ2-3; tentatively, D is TRBD2 (6 bases). Trimming removed 6 bases from V and 4 bases from J, with 14 bases in between. Germline lookup yields CDR1 MNHEY and CDR2 SVGAGI. The CDR3 totals 14 residues. CDR3 DNA sequence: TGTGCCAGCAGGGGACTGGTGAGGGCAGATACGCAGTATTTT. It yields the protein CASRGLVRADTQYF.

The gene calls are TRBV11-3 and TRBJ2-7; D ambiguous. Germline values: CDR1 SGHNT, CDR2 YENEEA. V lost 2 bases to trimming and J lost 0 bases, with 5 bases between them. There are 13 residues in the CDR3. CDR3 in DNA: TGTGCCAGCAGCTTAACCAGCTCCTACGAGCAGTACTTC. This gives the protein CASSLTSSYEQYF.

The chain is built from TRBV5-1 and TRBJ1-1, with 8 bases aligning to TRBD1. The germline V gene has CDR1 SGHRS and CDR2 YFSETQ. J lost 8 bases, V lost 0 bases, and 6 bases had no gene match. CDR3 length equals 14 residues. The CDR3 bases are TGCGCCAGCAGCTTGGGACAGGGGCCGAGGGAAGCTTTCTTT. It encodes CASSLGQGPREAFF.

The chain carries TRBV5-1 and TRBJ2-1, with D maybe TRBD1 (6 bases). Looked up from germline, CDR1 is SGHRS and CDR2 is YFSETQ. The length of the CDR3 is 15 residues. With 0 bases removed from V and 4 bases from J, the gap between germline ends came to 11 bases. The CDR3 reads CASSLEDSAYNEQFF. CDR3 DNA sequence: TGCGCCAGCAGCTTGGAGGACAGTGCATACAATGAGCAGTTCTTC. The variable domain in full, with the rest retrieved from reference TRBV5-1 and TRBJ2-1, is KAGVTQTPRYLIKTRGQQVTLSCSPISGHRSVSWYQQTPGQGLQFLFEYFSETQRNKGNFPGRFSGRQFSNSRSEMNVSTLELGDSALYLCASSLEDSAYNEQFFGPGTRLTVL.

This chain links TRBV7-2 with TRBJ1-5; 7 bases align to TRBD1. With V trimmed by 5 bases and J by 7 bases, 8 bases remained unmatched. Germline lookup yields CDR1 SGHTA and CDR2 FQGNSA. The CDR3 has 14 residues. In DNA form, the CDR3 reads TGTGCCAGCAGCCCACCGGGACAGATACAGCCCCAGCATTTT. This codes for CASSPPGQIQPQHF.

This clone was observed a handful of times. The rearrangement joins TRBV7-9 to TRBJ1-2, with D perhaps TRBD1 (5 bases). The germline gives CDR1 SEHNR, CDR2 FQNEAQ (reference sequence). The CDR3 is 14 amino acids. The ends were cut back, 8 bases at V and 8 bases at J, with 21 bases in the middle. The CDR3 sequence is CASHYGGKKGGYTF. The CDR3 nucleotides are TGTGCCAGCCACTACGGAGGGAAAAAGGGGGGCTACACCTTC.

V and J are TRBV11-1 and TRBJ2-1; D might be TRBD1 (6 bases). The CDR3 is made up of 16 amino acids. The germline CDR1 and CDR2 sequences are SGHAT and FQDESV (reference sequence). Trimming took 4 bases from V and 4 from J, leaving 17 bases between them. CDR3 DNA: TGTGCCAGCAGCTCCCCATACCGGGACAATTACAATGAGCAGTTCTTC. This gives the protein CASSSPYRDNYNEQFF.

The chain employs TRBV7-9 and TRBJ1-2; a weak D match, TRBD1 (5 bases). V gave up 0 bases and J gave up 7 bases, with 9 bases separating them. The CDR3 spans 13 residues. CDR1 SEHNR and CDR2 FQNEAQ come from the germline V gene (reference sequence). This CDR3 is CASSLAGLGGYTF. The CDR3 nucleotides are TGTGCCAGCAGCTTAGCGGGACTGGGTGGCTACACCTTC.

This clone was recorded many times. The chain uses TRBV27 and TRBJ2-2, with unresolved D. The CDR3 is 12 amino acids. Germline CDR1 MNHEY, CDR2 SMNVEV (reference sequence). V shed 4 bases and J shed 4 bases, with 4 bases lying between them. The CDR3 DNA sequence: TGTGCCAGCAGTTGGAGCACCGGGGAGCTGTTTTTT. Its protein product is CASSWSTGELFF.

The chain uses TRBV6-6 and TRBJ2-2; weak D call: TRBD1 (5 bases). Trimming pared 6 bases from V and 6 bases from J, leaving 17 bases between. CDR1 is MNHNY, CDR2 SVGAGI, per germline (reference sequence). CDR3 size: 15 residues. The CDR3: CASRGRSLEAGELFF. The CDR3 region has the DNA TGTGCCAGCAGGGGGCGCTCCCTAGAGGCCGGGGAGCTGTTTTTT.

DNA of the CDR3: TGTGCCAGCAGCCCAGGGGTTAACACCGGGGAGCTGTTTTTT. Translating it yields CASSPGVNTGELFF. The rearrangement uses TRBV11-2 and TRBJ2-2, with a possible D match to TRBD1 (6 bases). This CDR3 spans 14 amino acids. Trimming stripped 5 bases from V and 2 bases from J, with 9 bases between. CDR1 is SGHAT and CDR2 is FQNNGV in the germline V gene.

The chain employs TRBV5-8 and TRBJ1-4; 10 bases map to TRBD1. This CDR3 contains 16 residues. Trimming removed 2 bases from V and 2 bases from J; junction bases left unmatched: 3. CDR1 is SGHTS and CDR2 is YDEGEE in the germline V gene. The CDR3 loop reads CASSFGTGETNEKLFF. CDR3 bases: TGTGCCAGCAGCTTCGGGACAGGGGAGACTAATGAAAAACTGTTTTTT.

The rearrangement links TRBV27 to TRBJ1-6, with unresolved D. V lost 2 bases and J lost 6, with 11 bases in between. The CDR3 is 15 amino acids. The V gene's germline CDR1 is MNHEY and CDR2 SMNVEV (reference sequence). The CDR3 bases are TGTGCCAGCAGTTTAATTGGCCTGTTTAATTCACCCCTCCACTTT. Its protein product is CASSLIGLFNSPLHF.

This clone was detected only a few times. The chain uses TRBV7-9 and TRBJ1-6, with TRBD1 identical over 12 bases. Germline-derived CDR1 and CDR2 are SEHNR and FQNEAQ (reference sequence). The CDR3 runs to 15 residues. The ends lost 4 bases at V and 10 bases at J; junction bases unmatched: 5. CDR3 in DNA: TGTGCCAGCAGCTATGGGACAGGGGGCGGGTCACCCCTCCACTTT. Translation gives CASSYGTGGGSPLHF.